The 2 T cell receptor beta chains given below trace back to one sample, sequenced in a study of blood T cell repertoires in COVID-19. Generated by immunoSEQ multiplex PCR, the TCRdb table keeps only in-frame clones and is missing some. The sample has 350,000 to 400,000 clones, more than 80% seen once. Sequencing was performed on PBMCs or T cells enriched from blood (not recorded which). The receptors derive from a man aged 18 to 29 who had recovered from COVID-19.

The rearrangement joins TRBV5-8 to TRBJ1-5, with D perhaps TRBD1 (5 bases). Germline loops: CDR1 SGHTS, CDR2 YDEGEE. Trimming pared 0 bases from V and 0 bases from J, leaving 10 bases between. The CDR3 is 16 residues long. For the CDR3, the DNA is TGTGCCAGCAGCTTGGATTTTGGGGCTAGCAATCAGCCCCAGCATTTT. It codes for CASSLDFGASNQPQHF.

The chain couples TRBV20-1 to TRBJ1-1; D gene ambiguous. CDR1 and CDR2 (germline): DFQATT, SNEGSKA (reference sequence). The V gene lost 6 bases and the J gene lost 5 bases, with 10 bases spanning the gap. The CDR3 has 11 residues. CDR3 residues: CSAERATEAFF. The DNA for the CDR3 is TGCAGTGCAGAGAGGGCGACTGAAGCTTTCTTT.